Listed below are T cell receptor beta chains from one sample, sequenced in a study of shared clonotypes between healthy human individuals. Sequenced by immunoSEQ multiplex PCR; TCRdb stores in-frame clones only, minus some. The data contain roughly 1 million clones, roughly 80% of them singletons. The sample taken for sequencing was memory CD4+ T cells sorted from blood. These TCRs come from a man younger than 35 in good health. The CDR3 runs from the conserved cysteine through the conserved F or W. Each record gives: D gene, V gene, J gene, clone size, CDR3 protein, CDR3 DNA. A D gene is named only where the DNA matches it firmly. The listing skips clone size in some rows; elsewhere it reads once, few, many or a size class.

d_gene: NA; v_gene: TRBV6-5; j_gene: TRBJ2-7; abundance: NA; CDR3aa: CASSSRGDEQYF; CDR3nt: TGTGCCAGCAGTTCGAGGGGGGACGAGCAGTACTTC
d_gene: TRBD1; v_gene: TRBV7-8; j_gene: TRBJ1-2; abundance: NA; CDR3aa: CASSPGQGLWAF; CDR3nt: TGTGCCAGCAGCCCGGGACAGGGGTTGTGGGCCTTC
d_gene: TRBD2; v_gene: TRBV23-1; j_gene: TRBJ2-5; abundance: NA; CDR3aa: CASSERGNITSKETQYF; CDR3nt: TGCGCCAGCAGTGAGCGGGGGAACATAACATCAAAAGAGACCCAGTACTTC
d_gene: TRBD2; v_gene: TRBV5-1; j_gene: TRBJ2-6; abundance: few; CDR3aa: CASSSGLANSGANVLTF; CDR3nt: TGCGCCAGCAGTTCGGGACTAGCAAATTCTGGGGCCAACGTCCTGACTTTC
d_gene: NA; v_gene: TRBV11-2; j_gene: TRBJ2-7; abundance: NA; CDR3aa: CASSLLAVSYEQYF; CDR3nt: TGTGCCAGCAGCTTGTTAGCGGTTTCCTACGAGCAGTACTTC
d_gene: TRBD2; v_gene: TRBV7-8; j_gene: TRBJ2-3; abundance: NA; CDR3aa: CASSLAETSVTDTQYF; CDR3nt: TGTGCCAGCAGCTTAGCGGAGACTAGCGTCACAGATACGCAGTATTTT
d_gene: NA; v_gene: TRBV7-9; j_gene: TRBJ2-2; abundance: few; CDR3aa: CASTEQIMNTGELFF; CDR3nt: TGTGCCAGCACGGAACAGATTATGAACACCGGGGAGCTGTTTTTT
d_gene: TRBD1; v_gene: TRBV11-2; j_gene: TRBJ1-1; abundance: NA; CDR3aa: CASSPAGTGNTEAFF; CDR3nt: TGTGCCAGCAGCCCTGCCGGGACAGGGAACACTGAAGCTTTCTTT
d_gene: TRBD1; v_gene: TRBV9; j_gene: TRBJ1-2; abundance: NA; CDR3aa: CASSGQGGGYTF; CDR3nt: TGTGCCAGCAGTGGACAGGGCGGTGGCTACACCTTC
d_gene: NA; v_gene: TRBV5-6; j_gene: TRBJ2-5; abundance: NA; CDR3aa: CASSLGTAVQETQYF; CDR3nt: TGTGCCAGCAGCTTAGGGACGGCCGTCCAAGAGACCCAGTACTTC
d_gene: NA; v_gene: TRBV30; j_gene: TRBJ1-2; abundance: NA; CDR3aa: CAWTLQRTYGYTF; CDR3nt: TGTGCCTGGACTCTACAGAGAACCTATGGCTACACCTTC
d_gene: TRBD2; v_gene: TRBV7-2; j_gene: TRBJ2-2; abundance: NA; CDR3aa: CASSLLASGLTGELFF; CDR3nt: TGTGCCAGCAGCTTACTCGCTAGCGGGCTCACCGGGGAGCTGTTTTTT
d_gene: TRBD2; v_gene: TRBV5-4; j_gene: TRBJ2-5; abundance: NA; CDR3aa: CASSSPKGGETQYF; CDR3nt: TGTGCCAGCAGCTCCCCAAAGGGAGGGGAGACCCAGTACTTC
d_gene: TRBD2; v_gene: TRBV7-2; j_gene: TRBJ2-7; abundance: NA; CDR3aa: CASSLTGTSVEQYF; CDR3nt: TGTGCCAGCAGCCTAACCGGGACTAGCGTCGAGCAGTACTTC
d_gene: NA; v_gene: TRBV19; j_gene: TRBJ1-4; abundance: few; CDR3aa: CASRKGVQGEKLFF; CDR3nt: TGTGCCAGTAGGAAGGGAGTTCAAGGAGAAAAACTGTTTTTT
d_gene: TRBD1; v_gene: TRBV28; j_gene: TRBJ1-1; abundance: NA; CDR3aa: CASSLDRGRGAFF; CDR3nt: TGTGCCAGCAGTTTAGACAGGGGGCGGGGAGCTTTCTTT
d_gene: NA; v_gene: TRBV9; j_gene: TRBJ2-1; abundance: NA; CDR3aa: CASSAISSANEQFF; CDR3nt: TGTGCCAGCAGCGCAATATCTAGCGCTAATGAGCAGTTCTTC
d_gene: NA; v_gene: TRBV10-3; j_gene: TRBJ2-2; abundance: NA; CDR3aa: CAISESMAEKNTGELFF; CDR3nt: TGTGCCATCAGTGAGTCGATGGCGGAGAAGAACACCGGGGAGCTGTTTTTT
d_gene: NA; v_gene: TRBV5-6; j_gene: TRBJ2-7; abundance: NA; CDR3aa: CASSPGPSYEQYF; CDR3nt: TGTGCCAGCAGCCCCGGGCCCTCTTACGAGCAGTACTTC
d_gene: TRBD2; v_gene: TRBV7-3; j_gene: TRBJ2-3; abundance: NA; CDR3aa: CASSLSGGMDTQYF; CDR3nt: TGTGCCAGCAGCCTTAGCGGGGGCATGGATACGCAGTATTTT
d_gene: NA; v_gene: TRBV5-1; j_gene: TRBJ2-1; abundance: NA; CDR3aa: CASGKDRSSYNEQFF; CDR3nt: TGCGCCAGCGGAAAGGACAGAAGCTCCTACAATGAGCAGTTCTTC
d_gene: NA; v_gene: TRBV18; j_gene: TRBJ2-1; abundance: NA; CDR3aa: CASSERALATDNEQFF; CDR3nt: TGTGCCAGCTCAGAGAGGGCCCTAGCGACCGACAATGAGCAGTTCTTC
d_gene: TRBD1; v_gene: TRBV7-9; j_gene: TRBJ1-2; abundance: NA; CDR3aa: CASRRDRVYTF; CDR3nt: TGTGCCAGCAGGCGAGACAGGGTCTACACCTTC
d_gene: NA; v_gene: TRBV28; j_gene: TRBJ1-2; abundance: many; CDR3aa: CASSTRTGTPYGYTF; CDR3nt: TGTGCCAGCAGCACCCGAACAGGAACCCCCTATGGCTACACCTTC
d_gene: TRBD1; v_gene: TRBV30; j_gene: TRBJ2-7; abundance: once; CDR3aa: CAWSKPGTGYEQYF; CDR3nt: TGTGCCTGGAGTAAGCCCGGGACAGGGTACGAGCAGTACTTC
d_gene: NA; v_gene: TRBV5-6; j_gene: TRBJ1-2; abundance: NA; CDR3aa: CASSTLAGGGYGYTF; CDR3nt: TGTGCCAGCAGCACCCTCGCTGGAGGGGGCTATGGCTACACCTTC
d_gene: NA; v_gene: TRBV19; j_gene: TRBJ1-1; abundance: NA; CDR3aa: CASSIVAGNTEAFF; CDR3nt: TGTGCCAGTAGTATAGTAGCTGGGAACACTGAAGCTTTCTTT
d_gene: NA; v_gene: TRBV2; j_gene: TRBJ1-1; abundance: NA; CDR3aa: CASGRSLNTEAFF; CDR3nt: TGTGCCAGCGGTCGCAGCCTGAACACTGAAGCTTTCTTT
d_gene: NA; v_gene: TRBV18; j_gene: TRBJ2-1; abundance: NA; CDR3aa: CASSSRDHYNEQFF; CDR3nt: TGTGCCAGCTCATCCCGGGACCACTACAATGAGCAGTTCTTC
d_gene: TRBD1; v_gene: TRBV2; j_gene: TRBJ2-7; abundance: NA; CDR3aa: CASRSTGTGYEQYF; CDR3nt: TGTGCCAGCAGGTCAACCGGGACAGGCTACGAGCAGTACTTC
d_gene: NA; v_gene: TRBV10-3; j_gene: TRBJ2-7; abundance: NA; CDR3aa: CAIKPGRTYEQYF; CDR3nt: TGTGCCATCAAGCCAGGGAGGACCTACGAGCAGTACTTC
d_gene: NA; v_gene: TRBV4-2; j_gene: TRBJ1-4; abundance: NA; CDR3aa: CASSQDRAFNEKLFF; CDR3nt: TGTGCCAGCAGCCAAGATCGGGCGTTTAATGAAAAACTGTTTTTT
d_gene: TRBD2; v_gene: TRBV7-9; j_gene: TRBJ2-3; abundance: NA; CDR3aa: CASSRGTSGTDTQYF; CDR3nt: TGTGCCAGCAGCCGAGGGACTAGCGGCACAGATACGCAGTATTTT
d_gene: NA; v_gene: TRBV10-2; j_gene: TRBJ1-2; abundance: NA; CDR3aa: CASSTANYGYTF; CDR3nt: TGCGCCAGCAGTACAGCAAACTATGGCTACACCTTC
d_gene: TRBD1; v_gene: TRBV5-6; j_gene: TRBJ1-2; abundance: NA; CDR3aa: CASSGGQGNYGYTF; CDR3nt: TGTGCCAGCAGCGGGGGACAGGGGAACTATGGCTACACCTTC
d_gene: NA; v_gene: TRBV5-1; j_gene: TRBJ2-3; abundance: NA; CDR3aa: CASKMVTSTDTQYF; CDR3nt: TGCGCCAGCAAGATGGTGACTAGCACAGATACGCAGTATTTT
d_gene: NA; v_gene: TRBV10-3; j_gene: TRBJ1-5; abundance: NA; CDR3aa: CAISGDGNQPQHF; CDR3nt: TGTGCCATCAGTGGTGACGGGAATCAGCCCCAGCATTTT
d_gene: TRBD1; v_gene: TRBV6-5; j_gene: TRBJ2-7; abundance: NA; CDR3aa: CASRRDRTYEQYF; CDR3nt: TGTGCCAGCCGCCGGGACAGGACCTACGAGCAGTACTTC
d_gene: NA; v_gene: TRBV6-1; j_gene: TRBJ2-5; abundance: NA; CDR3aa: CASSEQQPGETQYF; CDR3nt: TGTGCCAGCAGTGAGCAGCAGCCTGGGGAGACCCAGTACTTC
d_gene: TRBD1; v_gene: TRBV5-7; j_gene: TRBJ2-1; abundance: NA; CDR3aa: CASSGGDRATYNEQFF; CDR3nt: TGTGCCAGCAGCGGGGGGGACAGGGCCACCTACAATGAGCAGTTCTTC
d_gene: TRBD1; v_gene: TRBV6-5; j_gene: TRBJ1-1; abundance: few; CDR3aa: CASSPRGATEAFF; CDR3nt: TGTGCCAGCAGTCCCAGGGGGGCCACTGAAGCTTTCTTT
d_gene: TRBD1; v_gene: TRBV30; j_gene: TRBJ1-6; abundance: NA; CDR3aa: CAWSEGQGSAPLHF; CDR3nt: TGTGCCTGGAGTGAGGGACAGGGGTCCGCACCCCTCCACTTT
d_gene: TRBD2; v_gene: TRBV6-5; j_gene: TRBJ2-1; abundance: NA; CDR3aa: CASRLGLAEFF; CDR3nt: TGTGCCAGCAGATTGGGACTAGCCGAGTTCTTC
d_gene: NA; v_gene: TRBV28; j_gene: TRBJ2-2; abundance: few; CDR3aa: CASSFPNFDRRNTGELFF; CDR3nt: TGTGCCAGCAGTTTTCCCAATTTTGACAGGCGGAACACCGGGGAGCTGTTTTTT
d_gene: NA; v_gene: TRBV19; j_gene: TRBJ2-2; abundance: NA; CDR3aa: CASSPQSPKLFF; CDR3nt: TGTGCCAGTAGTCCCCAATCTCCGAAGCTGTTTTTT